Following are 21 T cell receptor beta chains from one sample sequenced in a study of early T cells in non-severe SARS-CoV-2 infection. TCRdb reprocessed the 5' RACE reads with MiXCR, giving one entry per CDR3 protein. The sample gives around 100,000 distinct CDR3 sequences, approximately 16% of which show up once; about 1.3% is in the top ten. Sample: whole blood. These receptor sequences come from an adult who was a healthcare worker with PCR-confirmed SARS-CoV-2 infection or an uninfected control (not recorded which).

The sample holds a few counts of this clonotype. The chain employs TRBV28 and TRBJ2-7, with D uncertain. The CDR3 totals 11 residues. In germline, CDR1 is MDHEN, CDR2 SYDVKM. Trimming cost V 6 bases and J 9 bases, with 12 bases left between them. The CDR3: CASSLRRAQYF. In DNA, the CDR3 is TGTGCCAGCAGCCTAAGGCGAGCGCAGTACTTC.

This rearrangement joins TRBV10-2 to TRBJ2-5, with a tentative D call TRBD1 (5 bases). Trimming removed 3 bases at V and 0 bases at J, with 8 bases between. From germline, CDR1 is WSHSY and CDR2 SAAADI. CDR3 length: 14 residues. CDR3 residues: CASSDDRDQETQYF. The CDR3 DNA sequence: TGCGCCAGCAGTGATGACAGAGACCAAGAGACCCAGTACTTC.

This clonotype showed up many times. The chain recombines TRBV6-2 or TRBV6-3 with TRBJ2-7, with a possible D match to TRBD1 (5 bases). This CDR3 spans 15 amino acids. V was trimmed by 6 bases and J by 0 bases, leaving 15 bases between them. CDR1 is MNHEY and CDR2 is SVGEGT in the germline V gene. In DNA form, the CDR3 reads TGTGCCAGCAGCCCTGGAGACAGACCCTCCTACGAGCAGTACTTC. Its translation: CASSPGDRPSYEQYF.

This clonotype was picked up a small number of times. J is TRBJ2-7 and V is TRBV12-3 or TRBV12-4; no clear D gene. CDR3 length: 11 residues. V shed 5 bases and J shed 5 bases, with 7 bases lying between them. CDR3 protein: CASSARDEQYF. CDR3 coding DNA: TGTGCCAGCAGTGCACGGGACGAGCAGTACTTC.

This clonotype was counted at least ten times. At one boundary the junction diverges from the germline segment, which might be a read error. This chain connects TRBV12-3 or TRBV12-4 to TRBJ2-3, with D perhaps being TRBD1 or TRBD2 (5 bases each). CDR3 size: 11 residues. Here the CDR3 DNA reads TGTGCCAGCAGTCTCTCCGGGACCCCGTTTTTT. Encoded protein: CASSLSGTPFF.

J is TRBJ1-6 and V is TRBV30, with 9 bases aligning to TRBD1. The ends lost 3 bases at V and 9 bases at J; junction bases unmatched: 12. Germline V lookup: CDR1 GTSNPN, CDR2 SVGIG (reference sequence). The CDR3 is 16 amino acids. This CDR3 reads CAWRDHTGGERSPLHF. The CDR3 region has the DNA TGTGCCTGGAGGGATCATACAGGGGGCGAACGTTCACCCCTCCACTTT.

This clonotype was counted only a few times. The gene calls are TRBV30 and TRBJ2-7; no firm D call. Germline CDR1 reads GTSNPN; CDR2 reads SVGIG (reference sequence). V lost 3 bases to trimming and J lost 2 bases, with 8 bases between them. The CDR3 consists of 12 residues. CDR3 region: CAWRLAAYEQYF. The CDR3 coding sequence is TGTGCCTGGAGATTGGCGGCCTACGAGCAGTACTTC.

This clonotype was observed a few times. The rearrangement joins TRBV7-6 to TRBJ2-1; D might be TRBD2 (5 bases). Trimming left V 7 bases short and J 7 bases short, with 20 bases between. Looked up from germline, CDR1 is SGHVS and CDR2 is FNYEAQ. The length of the CDR3 is 15 residues. CDR3 nucleotide sequence: TGTGCCAGCACCGAGAGGGCCGGCCTGGGAAATGAGCAGTTCTTC. Translation: CASTERAGLGNEQFF.

This clonotype was counted only a few times. The CDR3 here is CASRLLREGAYEQYF. CDR3 coding DNA: TGTGCAAGTCGCTTACTCCGGGAGGGAGCCTACGAGCAGTACTTC. V gene TRBV12-2 combines with J gene TRBJ2-7; the table's D call of TRBD2 was not tested on the DNA. TRBV12-2 is a pseudogene locus. This CDR3 is built from 15 residues.

The chain combines TRBV7-9 with TRBJ1-4, with a possible D match to TRBD1 (5 bases). The CDR3 sequence is 19 residues long. V lost 5 bases to trimming and J lost 0 bases, with 22 bases between them. From germline, CDR1 is SEHNR and CDR2 FQNEAQ (reference sequence). CDR3 nucleotides: TGTGCCAGCAGCCCACCTATACGGGGCCCACCTTCAACTAATGAAAAACTGTTTTTT. Residues: CASSPPIRGPPSTNEKLFF.

This clonotype occurred a few times. V usage is TRBV29-1 and J usage is TRBJ2-1, with D possibly matching TRBD1 (5 bases). The CDR3 extends over 13 amino acids. Trimming took 3 bases from V and 6 from J, leaving 12 bases between them. CDR1 is SQVTM, CDR2 ANQGSEA, per germline. The CDR3 coding sequence is TGCAGCGTTGATCCAGGGAAGGGCAATGAGCAGTTCTTC. The encoded protein is CSVDPGKGNEQFF.

This chain joins TRBV5-1 and TRBJ2-7; the D gene is possibly TRBD2 (5 bases). This CDR3 comprises 15 residues. V lost 2 bases, J lost 0 bases, and 12 bases lay in between. Germline V gene sequence: CDR1 SGHRS, CDR2 YFSETQ. The CDR3 sequence: CASSLGSGSSYEQYF. CDR3 coding DNA: TGCGCCAGCAGCTTAGGGAGCGGAAGCTCCTACGAGCAGTACTTC. Complete variable domain (other parts from reference TRBV5-1 and TRBJ2-7): KAGVTQTPRYLIKTRGQQVTLSCSPISGHRSVSWYQQTPGQGLQFLFEYFSETQRNKGNFPGRFSGRQFSNSRSEMNVSTLELGDSALYLCASSLGSGSSYEQYFGPGTRLTVT.

This clonotype was observed a single time. As the CDR3 is not closed by the conserved phenylalanine or tryptophan, this likely results from a read error. CDR3 sequence: CASAVGRVLWYGTEAFS. CDR3 DNA sequence: TGTGCCAGCGCCGTTGGCAGGGTATTATGGTATGGCACTGAAGCTTTCTCT. The chain employs TRBV28 and TRBJ1-1, with D perhaps matching TRBD1 (5 bases). Germline CDR1 reads MDHEN; CDR2 reads SYDVKM. Deletions cut 8 bases from V and 4 bases from J, with 26 bases between. CDR3 length: 17 residues.

This clonotype has a handful of counts. The chain carries TRBV12-5 and TRBJ1-1, with TRBD1 matching 7 bases. The CDR3 is made up of 12 amino acids. CDR1 is LGHNT, CDR2 FRNRAP, per germline. J gave up 11 bases and V 5 bases, and 8 bases lay outside the gene matches. The chain's CDR3 is CASGAQGLGAFF. CDR3 sequence (DNA): TGTGCTAGTGGTGCACAGGGGTTGGGGGCTTTCTTT.

This clonotype was observed a few times. The V call is TRBV20-1, the J call TRBJ1-1, with a possible D match to TRBD1 (6 bases). This CDR3 contains 12 residues. V lost 5 bases and J lost 2, with 9 bases in between. Germline CDR1 is DFQATT and CDR2 is SNEGSKA (reference sequence). CDR3 sequence reads: CSAEDSNTEAFF. The DNA for the CDR3 is TGCAGTGCTGAGGACAGCAACACTGAAGCTTTCTTT.

The chain joins TRBV27 to TRBJ2-5, with 16 nucleotides matching TRBD2. CDR3 length equals 18 residues. The V and J ends lost 5 bases and 4 bases, in that order; junction bases with no gene match: 10. The germline gives CDR1 MNHEY, CDR2 SMNVEV (reference sequence). The DNA of the CDR3 is TGTGCCAGCAGTGGATCGGGACTAGCGGGAGGGATAGGAGAGACCCAGTACTTC. This sequence encodes CASSGSGLAGGIGETQYF.

This clonotype was detected only a few times. The rearrangement links TRBV5-5 to TRBJ2-5; 12 bases match TRBD2. Looked up from germline, CDR1 is SGHKS and CDR2 is YYEKEE (reference sequence). J lost 1 base, V lost 2 bases, and 9 bases had no gene match. The CDR3 extends over 18 amino acids. The CDR3 loop reads CASSFRLAGAPPQETQYF. The DNA of the CDR3 is TGTGCCAGCAGCTTCCGACTAGCGGGGGCCCCACCCCAAGAGACCCAGTACTTC.

This clonotype was counted between two and nine times. V usage is TRBV10-3 and J usage is TRBJ1-5; 8 bases agree with TRBD1. The V segment lost 2 bases and the J segment 5 bases; nucleotides outside the gene matches: 5. The germline CDR1 and CDR2 sequences are ENHRY and SYGVKD. The CDR3 totals 15 residues. The CDR3 bases are TGTGCCATCAGTGAGGGAGGACAGGGCCATCAGCCCCAGCATTTT. It codes for CAISEGGQGHQPQHF.

At least ten counts were recorded for this clonotype. The rearrangement joins TRBV20-1 to TRBJ1-6; the D gene is possibly TRBD1 (6 bases). Trimming took 2 bases from V and 0 from J, leaving 8 bases between them. CDR3 length: 15 amino acids. Per the germline V gene, CDR1 is DFQATT and CDR2 is SNEGSKA (reference sequence). For the CDR3, the DNA is TGCAGTGCTAGATCGGACAGCTCCTATAATTCACCCCTCCACTTT. It codes for CSARSDSSYNSPLHF.

This chain connects TRBV28 to TRBJ2-1; TRBD2 matches 8 bases. The CDR3 runs to 15 residues. Germline CDR1 MDHEN, CDR2 SYDVKM. Trimming at V came to 6 bases and at J to 7 bases, leaving 11 bases not matched to a gene. DNA for the CDR3: TGTGCCAGCAGCCCCCGACAGCGGGAGTTTAATGAGCAGTTCTTC. Translating gives CASSPRQREFNEQFF.

The chain carries TRBV7-6 and TRBJ2-5, with unresolved D. Between the trimmed V and J ends, which lost 5 bases and 5 bases, there was a span of 18 bases. Germline loops: CDR1 SGHVS, CDR2 FNYEAQ. The CDR3 is 15 residues long. CDR3 region: CASSLNVGKVETQYF. CDR3 DNA sequence: TGTGCCAGCAGCCTGAACGTGGGAAAAGTGGAGACCCAGTACTTC.